The present TCR beta chain was sequenced within a study of shared clonotypes between healthy human individuals. About this clone itself: Its target is unknown.

The CDR3 totals 14 residues. V lost 6 bases and J 5 bases, leaving 14 bases between the germline ends. Germline values: CDR1 MNHNS, CDR2 SASEGT. Regarding the study as a whole: Exclusively blood specimens were collected; tissue repertoires likely differ. Roughly 4.7% was the fraction of naive CD4 clonotypes found shared across four donors.

Per the original methods: Filtering of immunoSEQ junctional sequences could not match full-length read filtering. Produced via immunoSEQ multiplex PCR; TCRdb's table is partial and in-frame only. That table is the source of V, J and clone size, and D and trimming were worked out from the DNA. Among 550,000 to 800,000 clones listed, roughly 87% were seen once. The sequencing sample was made of memory CD8+ T cells from PBMCs. The sample's subset: CD45RO+ cells pooled with CCR7-negative TemRA cells. The rearrangement uses TRBV6-1 and TRBJ1-5; a possible D gene is TRBD1 (5 bases). This TCR was sampled from a man aged 18 to 30 in good health. Some clones in this sample may be carry-over from other donors' samples. CDR3 in DNA: TGTGCCAGCAGGGGACGGGAGGGTCATCAGCCCCAGCATTTT. This encodes CASRGREGHQPQHF.